Shown below are 10 T cell receptor beta chains from a single sample sequenced in a study of cytomegalovirus exposure and HLA in healthy donors. Amplification used 60 Vbeta primers and 13 Jbeta primers. TCRdb keeps only in-frame clones here, not all; method: immunoSEQ multiplex PCR. This table has roughly 150,000 clones, about 80% appearing once. Sequences were obtained from PBMCs. The receptors come from a man aged 30-40 years in good health and CMV-seropositive.

The chain combines TRBV4-1 with TRBJ2-3; 8 nucleotides match TRBD1. The ends lost 4 bases at V and 1 base at J; junction bases unmatched: 4. Per germline, CDR1 MGHRA and CDR2 YSYEKL. The CDR3 totals 15 residues. This CDR3 reads CASSPTGVRTDTQYF. For the CDR3, the DNA is TGCGCCAGCAGCCCGACAGGGGTCCGCACAGATACGCAGTATTTT.

The genes are TRBV27 and TRBJ2-3; 9 bases agree with TRBD2. The V gene end was trimmed by 8 bases and the J gene end by 0 bases; junction bases not matched to a gene: 6. This CDR3 is 15 amino acids long. CDR1 is MNHEY, CDR2 SMNVEV, per germline (reference sequence). The chain's CDR3 is CASASGGPSTDTQYF. The CDR3, as DNA: TGTGCCAGCGCAAGCGGGGGGCCTAGCACAGATACGCAGTATTTT.

The chain carries TRBV7-9 and TRBJ1-5; D remains unclear. The CDR3 totals 12 residues. V shed 0 bases and J shed 7 bases, with 4 bases lying between them. Germline CDR1 is SEHNR and CDR2 is FQNEAQ (reference sequence). The CDR3 reads CASSLARQPQHF. The DNA of the CDR3 is TGTGCCAGCAGCTTAGCTCGGCAGCCCCAGCATTTT. Full variable domain (rest looked up from reference TRBV7-9 and TRBJ1-5): DTGVSQNPRHKITKRGQNVTFRCDPISEHNRLYWYRQTLGQGPEFLTYFQNEAQLEKSRLLSDRFSAERPKGSFSTLEIQRTEQGDSAMYLCASSLARQPQHFGDGTRLSIL.

The rearrangement links TRBV4-3 to TRBJ2-1; weak D call: TRBD1 (6 bases). Germline loops: CDR1 LGHNA, CDR2 YSLEER. The CDR3 consists of 13 residues. Trimming shortened V by 3 bases and J by 12 bases, and 15 bases separated the two germline ends. The CDR3 DNA reads as TGCGCCAGCAGCCAGGAGACCATAGGGGGGCAGTTCTTC. Translated: CASSQETIGGQFF.

In its sample, this clone was seen once. The chain couples TRBV30 to TRBJ1-2, with unresolved D. CDR3 length: 13 amino acids. The germline CDR1 and CDR2 sequences are GTSNPN and SVGIG (reference sequence). Trimming shortened V by 2 bases and J by 1 base, and 8 bases separated the two germline ends. The CDR3 reads CAWSPDFNYGYTF. In DNA, the CDR3 is TGTGCCTGGAGTCCAGACTTTAACTATGGCTACACCTTC.

V is TRBV9 and J is TRBJ2-3, with 13 positions matching TRBD2. V trimming: 5 bases; J trimming: 0 bases; junction bases outside the gene matches: 6. CDR1 SGDLS and CDR2 YYNGEE come from the germline V gene. CDR3 length equals 17 residues. The DNA for the CDR3 is TGTGCCAGCAGGGGACTAGCGGGGCCCGGGAGCACAGATACGCAGTATTTT. Encoded protein: CASRGLAGPGSTDTQYF.

The V gene is TRBV5-1, the J gene TRBJ2-5; the D is unclear. The CDR3 runs 14 residues. The germline V gene has CDR1 SGHRS and CDR2 YFSETQ. V was cut by 0 bases and J by 1 base, with 7 bases left in between. The CDR3 DNA follows: TGCGCCAGCAGCTTGGGGGCAGCCCAAGAGACCCAGTACTTC. Amino acids: CASSLGAAQETQYF.

This chain links TRBV25-1 with TRBJ1-1; 9 bases agree with TRBD1. The ends lost 6 bases at V and 4 bases at J; junction bases unmatched: 9. The CDR3 contains 15 residues. Germline CDR1 reads MGHDK; CDR2 reads SYGVNS. DNA of the CDR3: TGTGCCAGCAGGGAGGACAGGGGTCATTCCACTGAAGCTTTCTTT. Translation: CASREDRGHSTEAFF. The full variable domain, completed using reference TRBV25-1 and TRBJ1-1, is EADIYQTPRYLVIGTGKKITLECSQTMGHDKMYWYQQDPGMELHLIHYSYGVNSTEKGDLSSESTVSRIRTEHFPLTLESARPSHTSQYLCASREDRGHSTEAFFGQGTRLTVV.

The chain uses TRBV6-1 and TRBJ2-5; 7 bases are a match to TRBD1. CDR1 is MNHNS and CDR2 is SASEGT in the germline V gene. The CDR3 contains 14 residues. V was clipped by 3 bases and J by 6 bases; unmatched bases: 7. The CDR3 nucleotides are TGTGCCAGCAGTGAGAGACAGGGATGGAAGACCCAGTACTTC. Translating gives CASSERQGWKTQYF.

Note on this clone: Other DNA variants within this sample encode the same CDR3. The V call is TRBV5-6, the J call TRBJ2-3, with D maybe TRBD2 (7 bases). Trimming left V 0 bases short and J 5 bases short, with 19 bases between. CDR1 SGHDT and CDR2 YYEEEE come from the germline V gene. This CDR3 has 17 residues. The CDR3 coding sequence is TGTGCCAGCAGCTTGGAAACGTTGGGGGGGCGCGTAGATACGCAGTATTTT. It is translated as CASSLETLGGRVDTQYF.